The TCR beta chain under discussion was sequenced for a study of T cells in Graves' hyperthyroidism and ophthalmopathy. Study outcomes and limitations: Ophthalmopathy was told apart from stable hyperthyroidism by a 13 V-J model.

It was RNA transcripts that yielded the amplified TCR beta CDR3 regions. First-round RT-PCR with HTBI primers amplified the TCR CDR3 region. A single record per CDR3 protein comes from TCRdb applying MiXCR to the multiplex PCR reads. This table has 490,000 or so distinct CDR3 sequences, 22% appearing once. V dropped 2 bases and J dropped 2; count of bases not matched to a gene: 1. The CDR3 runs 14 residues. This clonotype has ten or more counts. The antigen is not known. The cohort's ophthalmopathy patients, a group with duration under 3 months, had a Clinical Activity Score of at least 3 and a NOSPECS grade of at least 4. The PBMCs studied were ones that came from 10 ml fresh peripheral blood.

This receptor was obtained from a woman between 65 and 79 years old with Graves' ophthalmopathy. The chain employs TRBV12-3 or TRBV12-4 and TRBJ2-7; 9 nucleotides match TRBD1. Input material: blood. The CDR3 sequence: CASSLRTGAYEQYF. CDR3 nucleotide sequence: TGTGCCAGCAGTTTAAGGACAGGGGCCTACGAGCAGTACTTC.